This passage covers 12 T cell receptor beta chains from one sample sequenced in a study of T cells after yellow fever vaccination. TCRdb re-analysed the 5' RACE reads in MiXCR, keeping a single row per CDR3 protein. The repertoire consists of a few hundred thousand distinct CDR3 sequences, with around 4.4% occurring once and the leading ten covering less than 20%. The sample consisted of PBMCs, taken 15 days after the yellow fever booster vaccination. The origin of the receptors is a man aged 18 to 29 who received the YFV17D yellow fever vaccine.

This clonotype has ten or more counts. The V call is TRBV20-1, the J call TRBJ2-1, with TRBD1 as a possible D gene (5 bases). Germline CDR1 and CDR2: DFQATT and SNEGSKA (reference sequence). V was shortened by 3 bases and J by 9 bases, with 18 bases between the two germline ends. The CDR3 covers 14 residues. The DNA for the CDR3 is TGCAGTGCTAGGGCAGCGCTTGGGGCAGGTGAGCAGTTCTTC. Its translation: CSARAALGAGEQFF.

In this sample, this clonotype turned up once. DNA of the CDR3: TGTGCCAGCAGCAAAAACCGGGACAGTTATAATTCACCCCTCCACTTT. As protein: CASSKNRDSYNSPLHF. The V and J genes are TRBV21-1 and TRBJ1-6; TRBD1, the D gene given by the table, was not confirmed from the DNA. TRBV21-1 is deemed a pseudogene. This CDR3 is 16 amino acids long.

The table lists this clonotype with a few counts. CDR3 protein: CASSSGQGARQPQHF. The DNA for the CDR3 is TGTGCCAGCAGCTCGGGCCAGGGGGCGCGTCAGCCCCAGCATTTT. The V and J genes are TRBV7-9 and TRBJ1-5; 8 bases line up with TRBD1. CDR3 size: 15 residues. Per germline, CDR1 SEHNR and CDR2 FQNEAQ (reference sequence). V lost 4 bases to trimming and J lost 6 bases; unmatched junction nucleotides: 8.

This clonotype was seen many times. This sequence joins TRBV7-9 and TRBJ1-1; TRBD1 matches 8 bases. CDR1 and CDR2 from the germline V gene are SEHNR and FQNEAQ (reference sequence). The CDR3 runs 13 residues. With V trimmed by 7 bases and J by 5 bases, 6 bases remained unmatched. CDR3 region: CASTGGGGTEAFF. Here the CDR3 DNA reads TGTGCCAGCACAGGGGGCGGTGGGACTGAAGCTTTCTTT.

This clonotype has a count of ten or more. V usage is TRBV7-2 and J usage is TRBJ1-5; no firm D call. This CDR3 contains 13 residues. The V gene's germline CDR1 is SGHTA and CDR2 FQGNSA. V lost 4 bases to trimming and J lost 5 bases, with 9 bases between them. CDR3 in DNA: TGTGCCAGCAGCTCCGGGCCTCATCAGCCCCAGCATTTT. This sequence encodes CASSSGPHQPQHF.

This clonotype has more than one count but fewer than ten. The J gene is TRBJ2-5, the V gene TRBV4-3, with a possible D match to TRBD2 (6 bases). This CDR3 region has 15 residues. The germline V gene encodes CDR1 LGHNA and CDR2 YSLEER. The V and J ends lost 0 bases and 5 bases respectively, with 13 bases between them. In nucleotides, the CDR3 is TGCGCCAGCAGCCAAGACTGGGCGGGGCGGGAGACCCAGTACTTC. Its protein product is CASSQDWAGRETQYF.

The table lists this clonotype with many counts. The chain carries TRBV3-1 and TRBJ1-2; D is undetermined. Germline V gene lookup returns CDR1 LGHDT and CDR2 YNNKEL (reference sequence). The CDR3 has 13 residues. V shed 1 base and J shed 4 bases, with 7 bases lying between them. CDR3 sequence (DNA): TGTGCCAGCAGCCAAGCCCGCAGCTATGGCTACACCTTC. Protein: CASSQARSYGYTF. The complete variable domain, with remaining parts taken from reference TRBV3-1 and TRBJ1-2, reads DTAVSQTPKYLVTQMGNDKSIKCEQNLGHDTMYWYKQDSKKFLKIMFSYNNKELIINETVPNRFSPKSPDKAHLNLHINSLELGDSAVYFCASSQARSYGYTFGSGTRLTVV.

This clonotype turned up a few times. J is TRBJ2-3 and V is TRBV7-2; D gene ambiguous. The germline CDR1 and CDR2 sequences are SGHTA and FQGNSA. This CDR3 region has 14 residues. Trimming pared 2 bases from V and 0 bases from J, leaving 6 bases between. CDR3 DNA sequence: TGTGCCAGCAGCTTACGGAAAAGCACAGATACGCAGTATTTT. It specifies CASSLRKSTDTQYF.

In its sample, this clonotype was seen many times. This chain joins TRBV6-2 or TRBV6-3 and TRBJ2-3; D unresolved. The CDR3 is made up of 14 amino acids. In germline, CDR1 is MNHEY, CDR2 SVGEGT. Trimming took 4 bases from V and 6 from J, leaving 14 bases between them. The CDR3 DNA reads TGTGCCAGCAGTTTCGGTTTAGGGTCGGATACGCAGTATTTT. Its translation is CASSFGLGSDTQYF.

As DNA, the CDR3 is TGTGCCAGCAGCGTATGGCTAGCGGGAAACACCGGGGAGCTGTTTTTT. Translated, it gives CASSVWLAGNTGELFF. The genes are TRBV9 and TRBJ2-2; 9 bases fit TRBD2. J lost 2 bases, V lost 1 base, and 3 bases had no gene match. The length of the CDR3 is 16 residues. The germline V gene has CDR1 SGDLS and CDR2 YYNGEE.

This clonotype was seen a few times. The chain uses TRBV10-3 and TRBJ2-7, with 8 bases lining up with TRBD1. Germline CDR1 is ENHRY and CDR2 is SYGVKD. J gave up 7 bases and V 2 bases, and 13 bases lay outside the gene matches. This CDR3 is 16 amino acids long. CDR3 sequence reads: CAISEPPDRASGEQYF. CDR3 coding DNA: TGTGCCATCAGTGAGCCGCCGGACAGGGCTAGTGGTGAGCAGTACTTC.

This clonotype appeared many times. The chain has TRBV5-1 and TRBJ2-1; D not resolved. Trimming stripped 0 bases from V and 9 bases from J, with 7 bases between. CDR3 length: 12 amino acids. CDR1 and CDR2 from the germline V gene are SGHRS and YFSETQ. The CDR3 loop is CASSLVMGEQFF. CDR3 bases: TGCGCCAGCAGCTTGGTGATGGGTGAGCAGTTCTTC.